These T cell receptor beta chains were read from a single sample in a study of blood T cell repertoires in COVID-19. Libraries were prepared by immunoSEQ multiplex PCR; TCRdb keeps only in-frame clonotypes and omits some of them. This table holds 400,000 to 550,000 clones, 75% to 90% found once. The sample was peripheral blood. The receptors originated from a woman aged 30 to 39 with acute or convalescent COVID-19. Both conserved end residues are part of each CDR3. Each record gives: V gene, D gene, J gene, clone size, CDR3 DNA, CDR3 protein. D genes are given only for firm matches. Only some rows state a clone size, as once, few, many or a class for expanded clones.

>TRBV3-1/TRBV3-2|-|TRBJ2-2|-
TGTGCCAGCAGCCCGACTCGCACCGGGGAGCTGTTTTTT
CASSPTRTGELFF
>TRBV27|TRBD1|TRBJ1-2|-
TGTGCCAGCAGTACCAGACAGGGTTTGGGCTACACCTTC
CASSTRQGLGYTF
>TRBV5-5|-|TRBJ1-1|-
TGTGCCAGCAGTGCCTGGACAGCTAAGGCTTTCTTT
CASSAWTAKAFF
>TRBV6-1|-|TRBJ2-2|-
TGTGCCAGCAGTGAGGGGGGTGGGTACACCGGGGAGCTGTTTTTT
CASSEGGGYTGELFF
>TRBV6-5|-|TRBJ2-3|-
TGTGCCAGCAGTCTTCTAGCCACTAGCACAGATACGCAGTATTTT
CASSLLATSTDTQYF
>TRBV5-1|-|TRBJ2-3|-
TGCGCCAGCAGCTTGTGGGGGGGCCCAGATACGCAGTATTTT
CASSLWGGPDTQYF
>TRBV2|-|TRBJ2-7|-
TGTGCCAGCAGTGCCACGGAGCACTCCTACGAGCAGTACTTC
CASSATEHSYEQYF
>TRBV12-5|-|TRBJ1-1|-
TGTGCTAGTGGTTTGACAGGGACGAACACTGAAGCTTTCTTT
CASGLTGTNTEAFF
>TRBV7-2|-|TRBJ2-5|-
TGTGCCAGCAGCTTAGGCGTCGGTGAGACCCAGTACTTC
CASSLGVGETQYF
>TRBV11-2|TRBD1|TRBJ1-1|-
TGTGCCAGCAGCCTAGGGACAGTGAACACTGAAGCTTTCTTT
CASSLGTVNTEAFF
>TRBV6-4|TRBD1|TRBJ2-3|once
TGTGCCAGCAGCCCGACAGGGAACACAGATACGCAGTATTTT
CASSPTGNTDTQYF
>TRBV28|TRBD2|TRBJ2-1|-
TGTGCCACCGCTAGCGGGGGAAATGAGCAGTTCTTC
CATASGGNEQFF
>TRBV2|TRBD2|TRBJ2-3|-
TGTGCCAGCAGATACTTGCTAGCGGGGGGGAAGAGAGATACGCAGTATTTT
CASRYLLAGGKRDTQYF
>TRBV28|-|TRBJ1-6|once
TGTGCCAGCAGTTCTACAGGGATCAATTCACCCCTCCACTTT
CASSSTGINSPLHF
>TRBV19|TRBD1|TRBJ1-5|few
TGTGCCAGTAGTATGACAGGGGGGGATTTCTATAGCAATCAGCCCCAGCATTTT
CASSMTGGDFYSNQPQHF
>TRBV4-2|TRBD2|TRBJ2-1|-
TGTGCCAGCAGCCGATCTAGCGGACCGTACAATGAGCAGTTCTTC
CASSRSSGPYNEQFF
>TRBV5-1|-|TRBJ2-3|-
TGCGCCAGCAGCTTTGCAGGTGCTAGCACAGATACGCAGTATTTT
CASSFAGASTDTQYF
>TRBV6-5|-|TRBJ2-1|-
TGTGCCAGCAGTACAGGGATTTCCTACAATGAGCAGTTCTTC
CASSTGISYNEQFF
>TRBV6-5|-|TRBJ1-2|-
TGTGCCAGCAGGGTGGGAGGGAAGGGCTACACCTTC
CASRVGGKGYTF
>TRBV5-6|TRBD2|TRBJ2-5|-
TGTGCCAGCAGCTTGAAAATGTCGGGGACTAGACAAGAGACCCAGTACTTC
CASSLKMSGTRQETQYF
>TRBV27|-|TRBJ2-3|-
TGTGCCAGCAGTTTCACTTGGAGCACAGATACGCAGTATTTT
CASSFTWSTDTQYF
>TRBV27|TRBD1|TRBJ2-2|-
TGTGCCAGCAGTTTATCCGGGACAGGGGCCGGGGAGCTGTTTTTT
CASSLSGTGAGELFF
>TRBV5-1|TRBD2|TRBJ2-1|-
TGCGCCAGCACCAGCCGCAGGACTAGCGGTTTCCTAGGCACCTACAATGAGCAGTTCTTC
CASTSRRTSGFLGTYNEQFF
>TRBV5-1|-|TRBJ2-3|-
TGCGCCAGCTCACCCCAAGCAGGGACTTACACAGATACGCAGTATTTT
CASSPQAGTYTDTQYF
>TRBV7-9|TRBD1|TRBJ1-4|-
TGTGCCAGCAGCCCCGGTTGGACAGGCGAATTCTCTAATGAAAAACTGTTTTTT
CASSPGWTGEFSNEKLFF
>TRBV2|-|TRBJ2-7|-
TGTGCCGGCAAGAACAGGACCGAGCAGTACTTC
CAGKNRTEQYF